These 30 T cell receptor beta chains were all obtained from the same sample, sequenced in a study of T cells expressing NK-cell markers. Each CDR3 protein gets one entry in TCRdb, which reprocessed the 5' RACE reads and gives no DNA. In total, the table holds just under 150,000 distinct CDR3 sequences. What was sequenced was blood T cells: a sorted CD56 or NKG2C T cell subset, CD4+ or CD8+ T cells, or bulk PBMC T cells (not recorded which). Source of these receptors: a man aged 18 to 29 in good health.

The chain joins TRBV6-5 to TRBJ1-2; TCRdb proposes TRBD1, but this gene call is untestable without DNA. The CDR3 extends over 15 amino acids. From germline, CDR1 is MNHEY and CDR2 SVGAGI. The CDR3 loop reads CASSYSDRGDYGYTF.

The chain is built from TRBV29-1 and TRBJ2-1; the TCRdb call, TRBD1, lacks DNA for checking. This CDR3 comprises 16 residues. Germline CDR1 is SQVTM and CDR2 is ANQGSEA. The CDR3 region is CSTGFEVNGLYNEQFF.

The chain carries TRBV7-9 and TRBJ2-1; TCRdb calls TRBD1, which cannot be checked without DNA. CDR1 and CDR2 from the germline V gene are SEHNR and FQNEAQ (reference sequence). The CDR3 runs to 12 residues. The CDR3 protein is CASSGATDEQFF.

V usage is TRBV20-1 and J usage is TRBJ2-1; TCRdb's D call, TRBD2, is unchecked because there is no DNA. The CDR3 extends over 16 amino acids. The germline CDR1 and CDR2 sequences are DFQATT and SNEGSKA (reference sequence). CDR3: CSARDLRLARYNEQFF.

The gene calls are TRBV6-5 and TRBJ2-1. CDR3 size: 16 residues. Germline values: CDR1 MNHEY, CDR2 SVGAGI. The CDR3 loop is CASSYSTGTPYNEQFF.

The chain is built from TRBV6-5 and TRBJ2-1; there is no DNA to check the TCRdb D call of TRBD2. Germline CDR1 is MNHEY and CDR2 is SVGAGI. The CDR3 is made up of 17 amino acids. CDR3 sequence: CASSYSFEERGNNEQFF.

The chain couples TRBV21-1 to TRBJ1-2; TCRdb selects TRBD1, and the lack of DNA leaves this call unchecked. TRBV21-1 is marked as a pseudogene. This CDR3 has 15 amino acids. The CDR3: CASSKVVGERSGYTF.

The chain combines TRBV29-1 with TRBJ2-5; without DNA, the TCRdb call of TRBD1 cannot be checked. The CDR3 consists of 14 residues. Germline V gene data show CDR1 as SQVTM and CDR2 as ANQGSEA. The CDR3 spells CSVGTGGWQETQYF. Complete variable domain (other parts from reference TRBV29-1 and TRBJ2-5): SAVISQKPSRDICQRGTSLTIQCQVDSQVTMMFWYRQQPGQSLTLIATANQGSEATYESGFVIDKFPISRPNLTFSTLTVSNMSPEDSSIYLCSVGTGGWQETQYFGPGTRLLVL.

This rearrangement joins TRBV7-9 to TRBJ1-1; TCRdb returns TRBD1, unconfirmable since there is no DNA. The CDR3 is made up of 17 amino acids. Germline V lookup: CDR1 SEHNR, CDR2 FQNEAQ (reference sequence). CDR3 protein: CASSPPDRGRVMDEAFF.

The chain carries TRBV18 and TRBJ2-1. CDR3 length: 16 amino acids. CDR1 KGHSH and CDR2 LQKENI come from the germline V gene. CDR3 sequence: CASSPPPTPFGNEQFF.

The CDR3 protein is CASSPRLSTDTQYF. The chain couples TRBV6-1 to TRBJ2-3. CDR3 length: 14 amino acids. The V gene's germline CDR1 is MNHNS and CDR2 SASEGT.

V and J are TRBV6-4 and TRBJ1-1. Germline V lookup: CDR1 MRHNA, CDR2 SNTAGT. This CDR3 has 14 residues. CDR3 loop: CASSDVYMNTEAFF.

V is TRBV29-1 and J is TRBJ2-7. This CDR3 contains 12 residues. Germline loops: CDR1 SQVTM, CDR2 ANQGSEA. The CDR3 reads CSVEEGFGEQYF.

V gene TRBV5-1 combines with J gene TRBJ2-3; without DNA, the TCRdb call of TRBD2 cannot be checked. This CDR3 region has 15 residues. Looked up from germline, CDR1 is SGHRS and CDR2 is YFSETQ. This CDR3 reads CASKMTSGRPDTQYF.

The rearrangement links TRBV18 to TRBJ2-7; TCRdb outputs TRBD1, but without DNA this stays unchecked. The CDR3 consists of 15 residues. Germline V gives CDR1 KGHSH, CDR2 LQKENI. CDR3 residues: CASSPRQGGTYEQYF. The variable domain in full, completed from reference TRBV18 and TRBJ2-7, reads NAGVMQNPRHLVRRRGQEARLRCSPMKGHSHVYWYRQLPEEGLKFMVYLQKENIIDESGMPKERFSAEFPKEGPSILRIQQVVRGDSAAYFCASSPRQGGTYEQYFGPGTRLTVT.

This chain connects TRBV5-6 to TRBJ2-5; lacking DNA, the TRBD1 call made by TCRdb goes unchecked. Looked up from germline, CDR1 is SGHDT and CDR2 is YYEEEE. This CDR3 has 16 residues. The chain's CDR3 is CASSEEGGRHGETQYF.

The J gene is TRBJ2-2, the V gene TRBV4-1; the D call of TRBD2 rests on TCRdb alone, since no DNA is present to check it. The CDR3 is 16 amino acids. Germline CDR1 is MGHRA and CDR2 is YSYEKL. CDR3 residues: CASSLGQGPNTGELFF.

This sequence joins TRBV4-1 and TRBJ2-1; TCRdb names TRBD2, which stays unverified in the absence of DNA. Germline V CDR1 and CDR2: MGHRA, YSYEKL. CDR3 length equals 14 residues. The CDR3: CASTGTSGYNEQFF.

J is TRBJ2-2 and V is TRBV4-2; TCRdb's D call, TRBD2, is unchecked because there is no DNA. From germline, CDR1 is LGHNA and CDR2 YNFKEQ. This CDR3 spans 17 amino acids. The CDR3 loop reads CASSPTTSGRANGELFF.

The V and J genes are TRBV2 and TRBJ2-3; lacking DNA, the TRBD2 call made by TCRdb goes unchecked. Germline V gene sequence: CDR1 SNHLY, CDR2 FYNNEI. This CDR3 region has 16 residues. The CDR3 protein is CASSPPAGGVKDTQYF.

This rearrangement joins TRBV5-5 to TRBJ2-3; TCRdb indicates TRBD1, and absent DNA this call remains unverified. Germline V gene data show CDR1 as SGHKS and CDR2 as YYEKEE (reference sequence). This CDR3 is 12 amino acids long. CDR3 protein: CASRTGSNTQYF. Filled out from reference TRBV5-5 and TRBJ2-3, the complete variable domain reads DAGVTQSPTHLIKTRGQQVTLRCSPISGHKSVSWYQQVLGQGPQFIFQYYEKEERGRGNFPDRFSARQFPNYSSELNVNALLLGDSALYLCASRTGSNTQYFGPGTRLTVL.

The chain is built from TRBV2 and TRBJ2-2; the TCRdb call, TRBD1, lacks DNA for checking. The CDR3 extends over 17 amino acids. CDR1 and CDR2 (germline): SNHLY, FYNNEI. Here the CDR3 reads CASSEQGADSSTGELFF.

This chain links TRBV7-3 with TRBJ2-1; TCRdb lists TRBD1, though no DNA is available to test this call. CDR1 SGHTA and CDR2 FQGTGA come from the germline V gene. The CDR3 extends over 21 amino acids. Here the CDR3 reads CASSQTGARIHTVSSYNEQFF.

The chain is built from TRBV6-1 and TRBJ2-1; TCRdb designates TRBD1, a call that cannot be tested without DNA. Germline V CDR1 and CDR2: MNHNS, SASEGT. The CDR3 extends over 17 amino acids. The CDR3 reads CASINIRDRGRGNEQFF.

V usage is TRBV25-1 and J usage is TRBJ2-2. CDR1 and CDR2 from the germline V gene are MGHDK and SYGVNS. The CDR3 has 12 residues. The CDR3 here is CASSLSAGELFF. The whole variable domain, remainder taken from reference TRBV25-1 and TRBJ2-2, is EADIYQTPRYLVIGTGKKITLECSQTMGHDKMYWYQQDPGMELHLIHYSYGVNSTEKGDLSSESTVSRIRTEHFPLTLESARPSHTSQYLCASSLSAGELFFGEGSRLTVL.

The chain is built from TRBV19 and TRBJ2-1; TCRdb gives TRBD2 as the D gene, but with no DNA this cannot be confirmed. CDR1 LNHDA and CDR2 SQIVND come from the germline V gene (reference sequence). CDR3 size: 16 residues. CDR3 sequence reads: CASSSETSGFYNEQFF.

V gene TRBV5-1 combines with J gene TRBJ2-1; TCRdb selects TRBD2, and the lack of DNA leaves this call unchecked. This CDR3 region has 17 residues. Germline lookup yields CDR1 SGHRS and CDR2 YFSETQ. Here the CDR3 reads CASSLKREATSYNEQFF.

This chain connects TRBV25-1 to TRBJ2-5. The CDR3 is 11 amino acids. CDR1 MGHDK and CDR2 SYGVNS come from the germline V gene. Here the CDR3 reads CASSHQETQYF.

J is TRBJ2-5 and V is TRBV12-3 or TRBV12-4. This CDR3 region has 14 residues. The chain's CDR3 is CASRQHGELETQYF.

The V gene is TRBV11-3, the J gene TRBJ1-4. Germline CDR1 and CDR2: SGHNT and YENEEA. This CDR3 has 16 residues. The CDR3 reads CASSPSTAATNEKLFF.